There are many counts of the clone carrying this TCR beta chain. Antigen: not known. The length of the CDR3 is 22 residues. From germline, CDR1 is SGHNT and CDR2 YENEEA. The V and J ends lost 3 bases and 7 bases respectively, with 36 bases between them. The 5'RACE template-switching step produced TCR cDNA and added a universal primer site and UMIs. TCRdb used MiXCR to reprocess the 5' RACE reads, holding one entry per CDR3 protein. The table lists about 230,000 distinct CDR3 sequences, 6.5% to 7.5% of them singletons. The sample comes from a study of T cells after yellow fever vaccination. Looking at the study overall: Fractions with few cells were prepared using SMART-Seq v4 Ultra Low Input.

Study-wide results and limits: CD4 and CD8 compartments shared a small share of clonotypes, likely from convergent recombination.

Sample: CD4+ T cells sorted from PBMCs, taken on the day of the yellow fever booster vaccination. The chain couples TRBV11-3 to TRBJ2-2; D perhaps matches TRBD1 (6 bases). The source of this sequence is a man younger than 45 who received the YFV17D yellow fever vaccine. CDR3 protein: CASSFSSQPWHRERGTGGELFF. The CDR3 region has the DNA TGTGCCAGCAGCTTTAGCTCCCAGCCGTGGCATAGGGAAAGGGGGACCGGCGGGGAGCTGTTTTTT.